This TCR beta chain is drawn from a study of CD8 T cells in ankylosing spondylitis. Regarding the study as a whole: Reports say disease-linked clones showed up significantly more in matched ankylosing spondylitis synovial fluid. A motif of eight or nine highly homologous TCR beta variants was seen as apparently characteristic of ankylosing spondylitis blood. In synovial fluid and blood from reactive arthritis, some motif variants were previously reported. Within peripheral blood, clones linked to disease were CD8+ and relatively rare.

For TCR beta, libraries came from quantitative 5'-RACE with molecular barcodes. TCRdb recomputed calls from the 5' RACE reads with MiXCR, one row per CDR3 protein. The sample holds roughly 670,000 distinct CDR3 sequences; around 20% are singletons and the top ten take roughly a fifth. In this sample, this clonotype turned up a few times. The antigen remains undetermined. Germline lookup yields CDR1 DFQATT and CDR2 SNEGSKA (reference sequence). The CDR3 contains 15 residues. V lost 3 bases, J lost 5 bases, and 7 bases stayed unmatched. This TCR derives from a male donor with ankylosing spondylitis. The source material was blood, either unsorted or a sorted T cell fraction (not recorded which). The chain employs TRBV20-1 and TRBJ2-3, with 11 bases lining up with TRBD1. CDR3: CSARRTGGFIDTQYF. The CDR3 DNA reads as TGCAGTGCTAGGCGGACAGGGGGCTTCATAGATACGCAGTATTTT.